These 8 T cell receptor beta chains came from one sample sequenced in a study of T cell clonality in common variable immunodeficiency. Clones were sequenced by immunoSEQ multiplex PCR, and TCRdb holds only the in-frame ones, with some missing. Observed in the sample are tens of thousands of clones, none of them singletons. Sample: peripheral blood mononuclear cells. These receptors originate from a person between 18 and 69 years old in good health.

This clone was recorded at least ten times. The sample has other DNA sequences that encode this CDR3 too. The CDR3 here is CASIGDFGELFF. The covered CDR3 bases are TGTGCTAGCATAGGGGATTTCGGGGAG. The rearrangement joins TRBV19 to TRBJ2-2; possibly TRBD1 for D (5 bases). The DNA ends 3 residues before the CDR3 does, and the rest of the CDR3 is filled in from the germline J gene. Germline V lookup: CDR1 LNHDA, CDR2 SQIVND (reference sequence). The CDR3 totals 12 residues.

As regards this clone: Sequencing ends 3 residues short of the CDR3 end; the germline J gene provides the rest. The rearrangement joins TRBV11-2 to TRBJ2-7; tentatively, D is TRBD1 (6 bases). The CDR3 loop spans 14 amino acids. Trimming removed 4 bases from V and 3 bases from J, with 13 bases in between. CDR1 is SGHAT and CDR2 is FQNNGV in the germline V gene. Incomplete CDR3 DNA: TGTGCCAGCAGCTCCCAGGGGACGAACTACGAG. Its protein is CASSSQGTNYE. The whole CDR3 is CASSSQGTNYEQYF.

This clone was detected ten times or more. The sequence runs out 3 residues before the end of the CDR3; the remainder is reconstructed from the germline J gene. The chain couples TRBV9 to TRBJ2-3, with D possibly TRBD2 on 6 matching bases. The CDR3 covers 16 residues. The V and J ends lost 3 bases and 4 bases respectively, with 18 bases between them. The V gene's germline CDR1 is SGDLS and CDR2 YYNGEE. The CDR3 spells CASSAEEGRSADTQYF. The part of the CDR3 DNA that was read is TGTGCCAGCAGCGCCGAGGAGGGCAGGAGTGCAGATACG.

Many counts were recorded for this clone. The CDR3 extends 3 residues past the end of the read, so its final part is completed from the germline J gene. The rearrangement uses TRBV30 and TRBJ2-7; a weak D match, TRBD2 (6 bases). V was cut by 0 bases and J by 0 bases, with 12 bases left in between. CDR1 and CDR2 from the germline V gene are GTSNPN and SVGIG (reference sequence). This CDR3 has 15 amino acids. The CDR3 here is CAWSVGRGSSYEQYF. The DNA read from the CDR3 is TGTGCCTGGAGTGTCGGGCGGGGCAGCTCCTACGAG.

This clone has at least ten counts. The chain's CDR3 is CASSPPGEGTEAFF. CDR3 DNA, as far as it was read: TGTGCCAGCAGCCCCCCAGGGGAAGGCACTGAA. The rearrangement uses TRBV7-9 and TRBJ1-1, with D possibly being TRBD1 (6 bases). The CDR3 end lies 3 residues beyond the end of the read and is filled in from the germline J gene. CDR3 length: 14 amino acids. Germline V gene lookup returns CDR1 SEHNR and CDR2 FQNEAQ (reference sequence). The germline V and J ends were trimmed by 5 bases and 4 bases, with 14 bases remaining between them.

There are many counts of this clone. The CDR3 is cut off 3 residues early in the read; its end comes from the germline J gene. The chain combines TRBV7-8 with TRBJ2-7; 8 nucleotides line up with TRBD2. The germline gives CDR1 SGHVS, CDR2 FQNEAQ. The CDR3 runs to 15 residues. V lost 9 bases and J lost 4; bases outside the gene matches: 14. The DNA read from the CDR3 is TGTGCCAGTGCTGGCGGGAGGCTTACTATTTACGAG. Its protein product is CASAGGRLTIYE. The full CDR3 sequence reads CASAGGRLTIYEQYF.

This clone was counted at least ten times. Sequence at one end of the junction differs from germline and may be a read error. The CDR3 reads CANSQLDRGLRNYGYTF. The sequenced part of the CDR3 DNA is TGTGCCAACAGCCAGTTGGACAGGGGGCTACGGAACTATGGC. This sequence joins TRBV14 and TRBJ1-2; TRBD1 aligns across 11 bases. The observed sequence ends 3 residues before the CDR3 terminus, with the missing tail filled in from the germline J gene. The length of the CDR3 is 17 residues. Germline V gives CDR1 SGHDN, CDR2 FVKESK.

This clone was picked up many times. The read finishes 3 residues shy of the CDR3 end, and the germline J gene is used to complete it. The chain recombines TRBV5-1 with TRBJ2-3; 7 nucleotides align to TRBD1. Germline V gene lookup returns CDR1 SGHRS and CDR2 YFSETQ. V lost 3 bases and J lost 4; bases outside the gene matches: 8. There are 15 residues in the CDR3. The sequenced part of the CDR3 DNA is TGCGCCAGCAGCTCCCCGAGGGGGCAATCAGATACG. Amino acids: CASSSPRGQSDT. The whole CDR3 reads CASSSPRGQSDTQYF.